The 4 T cell receptor beta chains below were found in one sample sequenced in a study of cytomegalovirus exposure and HLA in healthy donors. A multiplex PCR was run with 60 Vbeta primers and 13 Jbeta primers. Profiled with immunoSEQ multiplex PCR; TCRdb holds only in-frame clones, not every one. The sample shows around 75,000 clones, approximately 80% of them seen only once. Sequenced material: PBMCs. These receptors came from a man aged 35 to 55 in good health and CMV-seronegative.

This clone was seen just once. The J gene is TRBJ2-1, the V gene TRBV11-2; 8 bases align to TRBD2. The CDR3 has 18 amino acids. Germline-derived CDR1 and CDR2 are SGHAT and FQNNGV. V lost 1 base to trimming and J lost 4 bases; unmatched junction nucleotides: 12. CDR3: CASSLGGGWLAGYNEQFF. The DNA of the CDR3 is TGTGCCAGCAGCTTAGGTGGTGGCTGGCTAGCGGGTTACAATGAGCAGTTCTTC.

This clone appeared a few times. The chain couples TRBV18 to TRBJ2-7, with 9 bases lining up with TRBD1. Germline loops: CDR1 KGHSH, CDR2 LQKENI. With V trimmed by 3 bases and J by 5 bases, 2 bases remained unmatched. The CDR3 consists of 13 residues. DNA of the CDR3: TGTGCCAGCTCACCCGGGACAGGGCACGAGCAGTACTTC. This sequence encodes CASSPGTGHEQYF.

The rearrangement links TRBV19 to TRBJ2-1, with D maybe TRBD1 (5 bases). V lost 7 bases and J lost 8, with 15 bases in between. This CDR3 has 13 amino acids. Germline CDR1 LNHDA, CDR2 SQIVND (reference sequence). CDR3 nucleotide sequence: TGTGCCAGTACCACCGATCAGGGCCATGAGCAGTTCTTC. Translating gives CASTTDQGHEQFF.

The chain joins TRBV5-4 to TRBJ2-1; 8 positions agree with TRBD2. The CDR3 extends over 15 amino acids. Germline CDR1 SGHNT, CDR2 YYREEE (reference sequence). With V trimmed by 2 bases and J by 10 bases, 11 bases remained unmatched. This CDR3 is CASSFTSGAPREQFF. The CDR3 nucleotides are TGTGCCAGCAGCTTTACTAGCGGAGCCCCCCGGGAGCAGTTCTTC.